The 23 T cell receptor beta chains below were found in one sample sequenced in a study of early T cells in non-severe SARS-CoV-2 infection. MiXCR, run by TCRdb on the 5' RACE reads, gives a single entry per CDR3 protein. The sample contains about 22,000 distinct CDR3 sequences, roughly 4.5% of which appear only once. Sequencing was carried out using whole blood. All receptors come from an adult who was a healthcare worker with PCR-confirmed SARS-CoV-2 infection or an uninfected control (not recorded which).

Relative to its sample, this clonotype is medium-sized. The V call is TRBV24-1, the J call TRBJ2-2; no reliable D call. V lost 6 bases, J lost 0 bases, and 13 bases lay in between. The CDR3 loop spans 16 amino acids. CDR1 and CDR2 (germline): KGHDR, SFDVKD. The CDR3 here is CATSPVSLSNTGELFF. In DNA, the CDR3 is TGTGCCACCAGTCCGGTCAGTCTTTCGAACACCGGGGAGCTGTTTTTT.

This clonotype was detected many times. The J gene is TRBJ1-6, the V gene TRBV19; TRBD1 might be the D (6 bases). CDR3 length: 16 residues. Germline-derived CDR1 and CDR2 are LNHDA and SQIVND (reference sequence). With 6 bases removed from V and 7 bases from J, the gap between germline ends came to 19 bases. CDR3 in DNA: TGTGCCAGTAGCGACAGGTCCCTTAGGGTCAATTCACCCCTCCACTTT. Protein sequence: CASSDRSLRVNSPLHF.

The table lists this clonotype with a few counts. The chain carries TRBV19 and TRBJ1-5; TRBD1 agrees at 10 bases. Germline values: CDR1 LNHDA, CDR2 SQIVND (reference sequence). The ends lost 1 base at V and 4 bases at J; junction bases unmatched: 4. The CDR3 is 16 residues long. This chain's CDR3 is CASSIARDRGNQPQHF. CDR3 coding DNA: TGTGCCAGTAGTATAGCCCGGGACAGGGGAAATCAGCCCCAGCATTTT. Combining the CDR3 with reference TRBV19 and TRBJ1-5 gives the whole variable domain DGGITQSPKYLFRKEGQNVTLSCEQNLNHDAMYWYRQDPGQGLRLIYYSQIVNDFQKGDIAEGYSVSREKKESFPLTVTSAQKNPTAFYLCASSIARDRGNQPQHFGDGTRLSIL.

This clonotype was seen many times. The chain is built from TRBV7-9 and TRBJ2-3; D gene unclear. The CDR3 has 12 amino acids. V was clipped by 1 base and J by 6 bases, with 5 bases between them. Germline assignment: CDR1 SEHNR and CDR2 FQNEAQ (reference sequence). CDR3 amino acids: CASSLDSDTQYF. The CDR3 region has the DNA TGTGCCAGCAGCTTAGATTCGGATACGCAGTATTTT.

This clonotype appeared many times. This chain uses TRBV15 with TRBJ1-2; 7 positions agree with TRBD1. V shed 5 bases and J 14 bases; nucleotides not matched to a gene: 11. From germline, CDR1 is LNHNV and CDR2 YYDKDF (reference sequence). This CDR3 has 12 residues. CDR3 in DNA: TGTGCCACCAGCGGGGAACAGGGGTTCTCAACCTTC. It translates to CATSGEQGFSTF.

The chain has TRBV14 and TRBJ1-1, with D possibly TRBD1 on 6 matching bases. The CDR3 contains 17 residues. CDR1 and CDR2 from the germline V gene are SGHDN and FVKESK. The ends were cut back, 5 bases at V and 4 bases at J, with 23 bases in the middle. The CDR3: CASSYDPGEGVGTEAFF. The CDR3 DNA sequence: TGTGCCAGCAGCTACGACCCAGGGGAAGGCGTGGGCACTGAAGCTTTCTTT.

This clonotype is termed medium-sized (0.01 to 0.1%). J is TRBJ1-6 and V is TRBV18; D possibly corresponds to TRBD1 (6 bases). Trimming took 5 bases from V and 8 from J, leaving 16 bases between them. The CDR3 runs to 15 residues. The germline CDR1 and CDR2 sequences are KGHSH and LQKENI. CDR3 DNA sequence: TGTGCCAGCTCAAGGGCGACAGGCCGTGATTCACCCCTCCACTTT. Its protein is CASSRATGRDSPLHF.

Ten or more counts support this clonotype. The rearrangement joins TRBV11-2 to TRBJ2-7, with D perhaps TRBD1 (5 bases). The CDR3 loop spans 14 amino acids. V lost 6 bases and J 4 bases, leaving 16 bases between the germline ends. Germline V lookup: CDR1 SGHAT, CDR2 FQNNGV. As DNA, the CDR3 is TGTGCCAGCAGTCCTACTTCAGGGTTATACGAGCAGTACTTC. Protein: CASSPTSGLYEQYF.

This clonotype showed up many times. This sequence joins TRBV30 and TRBJ2-3, with no clear D. This CDR3 contains 14 residues. The germline V gene encodes CDR1 GTSNPN and CDR2 SVGIG (reference sequence). V was pared by 7 bases and J by 0 bases, with 14 bases between. The CDR3: CALRMDLSTDTQYF. The CDR3 coding sequence is TGTGCCTTACGGATGGACCTTAGCACAGATACGCAGTATTTT.

This clonotype came up a few times. The CDR3 is CSAEHSETQYF. The CDR3 nucleotides read TGCAGTGCTGAACACTCAGAGACCCAGTACTTC. J is TRBJ2-5 and V is TRBV20-1; the D is unclear. Germline loops: CDR1 DFQATT, CDR2 SNEGSKA (reference sequence). The length of the CDR3 is 11 residues. V was pared by 5 bases and J by 4 bases, with 8 bases between.

This clonotype was seen a handful of times. V and J are TRBV5-5 and TRBJ2-3; no clear D. From germline, CDR1 is SGHKS and CDR2 YYEKEE (reference sequence). Trimming took 0 bases from V and 3 from J, leaving 5 bases between them. CDR3 length: 13 amino acids. CDR3 region: CASSLDVTDTQYF. CDR3 DNA sequence: TGTGCCAGCAGCTTGGATGTTACAGATACGCAGTATTTT.

This clonotype was counted between two and nine times. This chain joins TRBV11-3 and TRBJ2-3, with D unclear. Trimming removed 5 bases from V and 2 bases from J, with 11 bases in between. This CDR3 spans 14 amino acids. In germline, CDR1 is SGHNT, CDR2 YENEEA. CDR3 sequence reads: CASSATRNTDTQYF. The CDR3 nucleotides are TGTGCCAGCAGCGCGACCCGGAACACAGATACGCAGTATTTT.

The rearrangement uses TRBV20-1 and TRBJ2-7, with 10 positions matching TRBD2. The ends lost 3 bases at V and 0 bases at J; junction bases unmatched: 8. Germline loops: CDR1 DFQATT, CDR2 SNEGSKA (reference sequence). The CDR3 extends over 16 amino acids. CDR3 protein: CSASPIAGGSSYEQYF. CDR3 DNA sequence: TGCAGTGCTAGTCCTATAGCGGGGGGATCCTCCTACGAGCAGTACTTC.

This clonotype has at least ten counts. The genes are TRBV27 and TRBJ2-3, with TRBD2 matching over 11 bases. This CDR3 spans 16 amino acids. Germline V gives CDR1 MNHEY, CDR2 SMNVEV (reference sequence). After removal of 5 bases from V and 3 bases from J, the junction contained 7 bases not matched to a gene. CDR3 DNA: TGTGCCAGCAGTCACGGACTAGCGGGTACTACAGATACGCAGTATTTT. Translation gives CASSHGLAGTTDTQYF.

This clonotype was found a few times. This chain connects TRBV6-6 to TRBJ2-7; TRBD2 aligns across 7 bases. Germline lookup yields CDR1 MNHNY and CDR2 SVGAGI (reference sequence). The V and J ends lost 0 bases and 0 bases, in that order; junction bases with no gene match: 5. The CDR3 is 16 amino acids. CDR3 bases: TGTGCCAGCAGTTACTCCGTGGCGGGGGACTCCTACGAGCAGTACTTC. Residues: CASSYSVAGDSYEQYF.

This clonotype was seen ten or more times. The rearrangement uses TRBV10-3 and TRBJ1-1; D perhaps matches TRBD1 (6 bases). There are 13 residues in the CDR3. CDR1 and CDR2 from the germline V gene are ENHRY and SYGVKD. Trimming removed 4 bases from V and 1 base from J, with 7 bases in between. CDR3 nucleotides: TGTGCCATCAGTGGACAGGCGAACACTGAAGCTTTCTTT. The encoded protein is CAISGQANTEAFF.

The rearrangement links TRBV12-3 or TRBV12-4 to TRBJ1-5, with 7 nucleotides matching TRBD1. The length of the CDR3 is 16 residues. V was clipped by 5 bases and J by 0 bases; unmatched bases: 7. The CDR3 is CASSEDRVYSNQPQHF. In nucleotides, the CDR3 is TGTGCCAGCAGTGAAGACAGGGTTTATAGCAATCAGCCCCAGCATTTT.

This clonotype was picked up a small number of times. The V and J genes are TRBV6-2 or TRBV6-3 and TRBJ1-5, with D perhaps matching TRBD1 (5 bases). The CDR3 covers 13 residues. Germline V CDR1 and CDR2: MNHEY, SVGEGT. The ends were cut back, 2 bases at V and 6 bases at J, with 8 bases in the middle. The CDR3 is CASSYGHSQPQHF. In DNA, the CDR3 is TGTGCCAGCAGTTACGGACACAGTCAGCCCCAGCATTTT.

This clonotype came up many times. This chain joins TRBV9 and TRBJ1-6; TRBD1 aligns across 9 bases. Per germline, CDR1 SGDLS and CDR2 YYNGEE. The CDR3 covers 18 residues. The V gene end was trimmed by 0 bases and the J gene end by 11 bases; junction bases not matched to a gene: 15. Written as DNA, the CDR3 is TGTGCCAGCAGCGTAGTTCCGACAGGGGGTGACTTTATTGCACCCCTCCACTTT. Its translation is CASSVVPTGGDFIAPLHF. Full variable domain (remainder filled in from reference TRBV9 and TRBJ1-6): DSGVTQTPKHLITATGQRVTLRCSPRSGDLSVYWYQQSLDQGLQFLIQYYNGEERAKGNILERFSAQQFPDLHSELNLSSLELGDSALYFCASSVVPTGGDFIAPLHFGNGTRLTVT.

The V and J genes are TRBV7-8 and TRBJ2-5; D ambiguous. Looked up from germline, CDR1 is SGHVS and CDR2 is FQNEAQ. Between the trimmed V and J ends, which lost 2 bases and 5 bases, there was a span of 12 bases. The CDR3 covers 14 residues. CDR3 DNA: TGTGCCAGCAGCTTACTCCGGTTGGCCGAGACCCAGTACTTC. Residues: CASSLLRLAETQYF.

This clonotype has only a few counts. The chain uses TRBV19 and TRBJ2-7, with D possibly being TRBD1 (6 bases). CDR1 is LNHDA, CDR2 SQIVND, per germline (reference sequence). CDR3 length: 15 residues. V lost 7 bases and J lost 4, with 20 bases in between. In nucleotides, the CDR3 is TGTGCCAGTACGGCAACCGGGACAAGGGGTTACGAGCAGTACTTC. Protein: CASTATGTRGYEQYF.

This clonotype is medium-sized. The chain joins TRBV5-5 to TRBJ1-1, with D unresolved. Germline V gene sequence: CDR1 SGHKS, CDR2 YYEKEE (reference sequence). Trimming left V 6 bases short and J 0 bases short, with 15 bases between. The CDR3 totals 15 residues. The CDR3 sequence: CASTTGARMNTEAFF. Written as DNA, the CDR3 is TGTGCCAGCACCACCGGTGCCCGCATGAACACTGAAGCTTTCTTT.

V usage is TRBV30 and J usage is TRBJ2-3; 7 nucleotides align to TRBD2. The CDR3 runs 16 residues. V trimming: 2 bases; J trimming: 1 base; junction bases outside the gene matches: 9. Germline V gene lookup returns CDR1 GTSNPN and CDR2 SVGIG (reference sequence). Here the CDR3 reads CAWSTHRGDGTDTQYF. CDR3 bases: TGTGCCTGGAGTACCCACCGGGGGGACGGCACAGATACGCAGTATTTT.